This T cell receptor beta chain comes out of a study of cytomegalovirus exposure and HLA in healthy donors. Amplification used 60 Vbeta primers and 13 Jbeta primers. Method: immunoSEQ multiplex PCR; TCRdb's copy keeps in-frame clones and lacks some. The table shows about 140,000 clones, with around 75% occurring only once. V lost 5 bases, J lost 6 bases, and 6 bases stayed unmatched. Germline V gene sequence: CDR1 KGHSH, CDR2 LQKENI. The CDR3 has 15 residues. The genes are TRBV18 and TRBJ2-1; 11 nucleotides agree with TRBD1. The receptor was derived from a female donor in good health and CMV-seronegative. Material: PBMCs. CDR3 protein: CASSSSGTGGNEQFF. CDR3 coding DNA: TGTGCCAGCTCATCATCCGGGACAGGGGGCAATGAGCAGTTCTTC.